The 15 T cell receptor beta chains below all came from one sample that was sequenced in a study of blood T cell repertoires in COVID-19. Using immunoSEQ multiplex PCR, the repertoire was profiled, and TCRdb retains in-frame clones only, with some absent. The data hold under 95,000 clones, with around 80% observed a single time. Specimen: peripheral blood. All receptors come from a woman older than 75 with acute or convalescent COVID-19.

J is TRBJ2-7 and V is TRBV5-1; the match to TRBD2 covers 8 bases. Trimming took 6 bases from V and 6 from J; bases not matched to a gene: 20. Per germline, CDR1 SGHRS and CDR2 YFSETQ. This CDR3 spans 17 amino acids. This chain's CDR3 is CASTQGQREKREGEQYF. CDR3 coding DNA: TGCGCCAGCACCCAAGGCCAGCGGGAGAAAAGGGAGGGCGAGCAGTACTTC.

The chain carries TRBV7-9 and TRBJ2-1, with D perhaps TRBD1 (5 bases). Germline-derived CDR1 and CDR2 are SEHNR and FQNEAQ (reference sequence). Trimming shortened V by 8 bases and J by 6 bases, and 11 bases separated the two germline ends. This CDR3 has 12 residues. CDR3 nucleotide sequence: TGTGCCAGCCGTGGGGCACTCAATGAGCAGTTCTTC. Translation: CASRGALNEQFF.

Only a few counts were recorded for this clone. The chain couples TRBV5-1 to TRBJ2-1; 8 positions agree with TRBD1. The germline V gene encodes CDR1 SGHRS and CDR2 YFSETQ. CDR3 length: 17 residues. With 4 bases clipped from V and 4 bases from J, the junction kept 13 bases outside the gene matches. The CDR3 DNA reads TGCGCCAGCAGCCCGAAGATGACAGGGGTAGGATACAATGAGCAGTTCTTC. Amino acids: CASSPKMTGVGYNEQFF.

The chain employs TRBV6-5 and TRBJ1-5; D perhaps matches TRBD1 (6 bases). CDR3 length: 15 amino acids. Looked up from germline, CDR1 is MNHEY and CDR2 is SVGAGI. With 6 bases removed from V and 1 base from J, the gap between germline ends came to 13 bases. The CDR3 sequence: CASRTGTISNQPQHF. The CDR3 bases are TGTGCCAGCAGGACCGGGACAATAAGCAATCAGCCCCAGCATTTT.

CDR3 nucleotides: TGCGCCAGCAGCTTGGAACAGGGGGCGAGTAAAAAACTGTTTTTT. Its protein product is CASSLEQGASKKLFF. The chain is built from TRBV5-1 and TRBJ1-4; 9 positions match TRBD1. Germline V CDR1 and CDR2: SGHRS, YFSETQ. J was trimmed by 9 bases and V by 0 bases; bases with no gene match: 6. CDR3 size: 15 residues.

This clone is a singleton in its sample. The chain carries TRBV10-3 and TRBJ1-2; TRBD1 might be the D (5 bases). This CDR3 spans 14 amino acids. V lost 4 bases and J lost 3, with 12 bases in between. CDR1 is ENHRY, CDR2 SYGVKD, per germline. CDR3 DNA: TGTGCCATCAGTGGGGGGGGTTCCGACTATGGCTACACCTTC. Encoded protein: CAISGGGSDYGYTF.

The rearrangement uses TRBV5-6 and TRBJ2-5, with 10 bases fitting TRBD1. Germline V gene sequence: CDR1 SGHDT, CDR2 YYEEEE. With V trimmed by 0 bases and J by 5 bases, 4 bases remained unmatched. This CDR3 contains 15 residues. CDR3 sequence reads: CASSLEDRGRETQYF. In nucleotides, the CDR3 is TGTGCCAGCAGCTTGGAAGACAGGGGGCGGGAGACCCAGTACTTC.

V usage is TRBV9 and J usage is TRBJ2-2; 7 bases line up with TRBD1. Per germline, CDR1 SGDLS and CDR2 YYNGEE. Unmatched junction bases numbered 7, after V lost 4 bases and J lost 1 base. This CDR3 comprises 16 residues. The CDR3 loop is CASSPWTGLNTGELFF. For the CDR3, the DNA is TGTGCCAGCAGCCCATGGACAGGCCTGAACACCGGGGAGCTGTTTTTT.

The CDR3 protein is CASSENSGNTIYF. In nucleotides, the CDR3 is TGTGCCAGCAGTGAGAACAGTGGAAACACCATATATTTT. The chain links TRBV6-1 to TRBJ1-3; no firm D call. This CDR3 comprises 13 residues. V dropped 3 bases and J dropped 3 bases, with 6 bases sitting between them. Germline V CDR1 and CDR2: MNHNS, SASEGT.

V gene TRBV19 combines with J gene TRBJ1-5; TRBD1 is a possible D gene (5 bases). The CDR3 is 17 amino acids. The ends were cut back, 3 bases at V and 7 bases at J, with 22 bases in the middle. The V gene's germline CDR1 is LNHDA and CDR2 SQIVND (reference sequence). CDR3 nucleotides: TGTGCCAGTAGTATGACGGAAACCAGGGTCGAGAGGCAGCCCCAGCATTTT. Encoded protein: CASSMTETRVERQPQHF.

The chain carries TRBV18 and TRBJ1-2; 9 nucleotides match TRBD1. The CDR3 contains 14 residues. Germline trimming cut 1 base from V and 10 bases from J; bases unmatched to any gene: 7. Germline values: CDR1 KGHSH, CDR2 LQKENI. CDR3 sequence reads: CASSPLGGQGDYTF. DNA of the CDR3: TGTGCCAGCTCACCACTAGGGGGACAGGGTGACTACACCTTC.

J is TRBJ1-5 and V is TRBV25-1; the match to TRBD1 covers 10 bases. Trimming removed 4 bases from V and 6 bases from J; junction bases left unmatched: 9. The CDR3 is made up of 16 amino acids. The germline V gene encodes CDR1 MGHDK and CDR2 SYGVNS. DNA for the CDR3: TGTGCCAGCAGTGGGGTCGGGGGACAGGGGCCTCAGCCCCAGCATTTT. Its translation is CASSGVGGQGPQPQHF.

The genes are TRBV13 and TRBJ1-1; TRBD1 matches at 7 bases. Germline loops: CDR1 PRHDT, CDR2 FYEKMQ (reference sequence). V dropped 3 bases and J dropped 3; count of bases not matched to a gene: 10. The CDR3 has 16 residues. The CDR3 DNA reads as TGTGCCAGCAGCTTCAGACAGGGCCGGGCGGACACTGAAGCTTTCTTT. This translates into CASSFRQGRADTEAFF.

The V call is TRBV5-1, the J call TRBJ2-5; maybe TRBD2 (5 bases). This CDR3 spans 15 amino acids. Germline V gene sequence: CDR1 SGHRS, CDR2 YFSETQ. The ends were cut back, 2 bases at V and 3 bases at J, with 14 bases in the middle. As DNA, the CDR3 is TGCGCCAGCAGCTTTGAGGGCCGGCGAGAAGAGACCCAGTACTTC. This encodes CASSFEGRREETQYF.

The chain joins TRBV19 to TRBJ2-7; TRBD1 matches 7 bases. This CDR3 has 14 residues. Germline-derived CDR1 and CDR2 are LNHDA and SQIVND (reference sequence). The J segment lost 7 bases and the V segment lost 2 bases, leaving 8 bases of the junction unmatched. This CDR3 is CASSISSGGLEQYF. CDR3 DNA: TGTGCCAGTAGTATAAGCTCAGGGGGTTTGGAGCAGTACTTC. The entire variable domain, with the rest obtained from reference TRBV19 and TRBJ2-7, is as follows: DGGITQSPKYLFRKEGQNVTLSCEQNLNHDAMYWYRQDPGQGLRLIYYSQIVNDFQKGDIAEGYSVSREKKESFPLTVTSAQKNPTAFYLCASSISSGGLEQYFGPGTRLTVT.